These T cell receptor beta chains were read from a single sample in a study of regulatory T cells in long-lasting Graves disease. TCRdb reprocessed the multiplex PCR reads via MiXCR and lists one record per CDR3 protein. This table holds roughly 430,000 distinct CDR3 sequences, about 15% found once. The same data also contributed to another study, on T cells in Graves' hyperthyroidism and ophthalmopathy.

Source: peripheral blood mononuclear cells (PBMCs), taken at new diagnosis, from a patient treated with antithyroid drugs. The receptors come from a woman aged 25 to 39 with Graves disease. The CDR3 runs from the conserved cysteine through the conserved F or W. Where a row states a size, it is once, few, many or the class of an expanded clone; other rows omit it.

many TRBJ2-7 TRBV6-2/TRBV6-3 CASSAGTSPLEQYF
. TRBJ2-1 TRBV20-1 CSARGGAGAANEQFF
. TRBJ2-5 TRBV6-5 CASSSQTGGGVIQFVAPYF
many TRBJ1-1 TRBV20-1 CSARDRQGWGTEAFF
. TRBJ2-1 TRBV7-2 CASSLVSDRSYNEQFF
few TRBJ2-2 TRBV24-1 CATSDSRVKNTGELFF
once TRBJ2-3 TRBV7-2 CASSSSPGGSTQYF
many TRBJ2-2 TRBV20-1 CSARVTSGSPNTGELFF
many TRBJ2-5 TRBV14 CASSQDRLAQTKTQYF
. TRBJ2-3 TRBV19 CASSITGRLAASTDTQYF
. TRBJ2-7 TRBV4-1 CASSQNWDRGREQYF
many TRBJ2-3 TRBV11-2 CASSPTSLRADTQYF
few TRBJ1-2 TRBV20-1 CSALSGGSPARGGYTF
. TRBJ2-1 TRBV6-5 CASSYIKNEQFF
. TRBJ1-1 TRBV10-3 CAISESVTGGILDTEAFF
many TRBJ2-7 TRBV7-8 CASSTGNSYEQYF
. TRBJ1-1 TRBV5-1 CASSYSTGRMVHWAFF
. TRBJ1-5 TRBV14 CASSQVGGLMGNQPQHF
many TRBJ1-1 TRBV12-3/TRBV12-4 CASTILGSFGAFF
many TRBJ2-7 TRBV6-1 CASSQPGQGLYEQYF
. TRBJ2-1 TRBV3-1 CASSSTLGLAGRNEQFF
. TRBJ1-5 TRBV6-2/TRBV6-3 CASSLKYQPQHF
many TRBJ2-7 TRBV7-9 CASSLTPPVISYEQYF
few TRBJ1-3 TRBV4-3 CASSQGAAWTGAGNTIYF
many TRBJ2-7 TRBV12-3/TRBV12-4 CASTREGPGEQYF
many TRBJ1-3 TRBV28 CASSLLGPLSGGGGNTIYF
many TRBJ2-1 TRBV7-8 CASSASTGSDEQFF
few TRBJ2-2 TRBV5-1 CASSQEPNTGELFF
many TRBJ2-7 TRBV7-9 CASSSRRERAYEQYF
few TRBJ1-3 TRBV12-3/TRBV12-4 CASSQLMFGNTIYF
many TRBJ1-1 TRBV6-1 CASRDGRAEAFF
few TRBJ2-7 TRBV18 CASSPLAGGHEQYF
many TRBJ1-1 TRBV7-9 CASSLVVNTEAFF
. TRBJ2-1 TRBV19 CASSIGGTAYNEQFF
once TRBJ1-3 TRBV19 CASRLLTGIGNTIYF
few TRBJ1-1 TRBV7-9 CASRNTGFGTPNTEAFF
few TRBJ2-3 TRBV9 CASPTRPRMTDTQYF
few TRBJ1-3 TRBV3-1 CASSQDLDLHWGSGNTIYF
. TRBJ2-7 TRBV3-1 CASSTPGQGGEQYF
. TRBJ1-2 TRBV28 CASSLTHYTF
. TRBJ2-7 TRBV4-3 CASSVNRGNYEQYF
many TRBJ2-3 TRBV4-1 CASSQGPGYTDTQYF
few TRBJ1-4 TRBV5-1 CASSLSGGNEKLFF
many TRBJ2-1 TRBV28 CASSLEREAFNEQFF
many TRBJ2-7 TRBV28 CASSGQGFLTYEQYF
. TRBJ2-5 TRBV29-1 CSVDRTRSLETQYF
many TRBJ2-1 TRBV2 CASSVDGGSSYNEQFF